This record covers a single TCR beta chain. The source of the sample is a study of blood T cell repertoires in COVID-19. Assay: immunoSEQ multiplex PCR; the TCRdb copy retains only in-frame clones and omits some. Altogether about 330,000 clones are present, 75% to 90% being singletons, with the ten largest covering about 5%. Sequencing was carried out using PBMCs or T cells enriched from blood (not recorded which). This TCR was sampled from a man aged 30-40 years who had recovered from COVID-19.

In nucleotides, the CDR3 is TGCGCCAGCAGCTTGGAGGGTAGCGGGGGAGAGACCCAGTACTTC. Its translation: CASSLEGSGGETQYF. This chain uses TRBV5-1 with TRBJ2-5, with 9 bases fitting TRBD2. This CDR3 comprises 15 residues. The junction had 4 bases not matched to a gene; V was cut back by 0 bases and J by 4 bases. Per germline, CDR1 SGHRS and CDR2 YFSETQ.